Within the sample, the clone carrying this TCR beta chain is medium-sized. As yet, its antigen is unknown. A single record per CDR3 protein comes from TCRdb applying MiXCR to the 5' RACE reads. The sample has approximately 40,000 distinct CDR3 sequences; about 29% are singletons. Broader study findings: Tumor Tregs overlapped most with tumor, then blood, naive CD4+ cells.

CD4+CD45RO+CD25- cells were isolated as memory CD4+ T cells. CDR3 length: 15 residues. Germline CDR1 SGHRS, CDR2 YFSETQ. V was shortened by 0 bases and J by 4 bases, with 13 bases between the two germline ends. The chain is built from TRBV5-1 and TRBJ1-2, with D perhaps matching TRBD1 (6 bases). The sequenced material came from tumor-infiltrating memory CD4+ T cells sorted from the breast tumor. Subset noted: memory CD4+ T cells, CD4+CD45RO+CD25-. This TCR was sampled from a female donor with breast cancer. As DNA, the CDR3 is TGCGCCAGCAGCTTGGACTTGACAGGAAGCTATGGCTACACCTTC. It is translated as CASSLDLTGSYGYTF.